The 23 T cell receptor beta chains reported below all come from one sample, sequenced in a study of T cells after posttransplantation cyclophosphamide. Assay used: immunoSEQ multiplex PCR; TCRdb lists only in-frame clones, some missing. Sampling found tens of thousands of clones, none seen once. Sequencing was performed on PBMCs. These receptors all come from a man aged 35 to 55 in good health, CMV-negative, and a related stem cell transplant donor.

This clone showed up many times. The V call is TRBV5-1, the J call TRBJ1-2; 9 positions agree with TRBD1. Trimming at V came to 0 bases and at J to 6 bases, leaving 6 bases not matched to a gene. Per germline, CDR1 SGHRS and CDR2 YFSETQ. CDR3 size: 15 residues. CDR3 sequence (DNA): TGCGCCAGCAGCTTGGCCGGGAGACAGGGGGATGGCTACACCTTC. Its protein is CASSLAGRQGDGYTF.

In its sample, this clone was seen many times. V is TRBV7-9 and J is TRBJ1-1; a possible D gene is TRBD1 (5 bases). Trimming stripped 6 bases from V and 5 bases from J, with 7 bases between. CDR3 length equals 11 residues. The germline CDR1 and CDR2 sequences are SEHNR and FQNEAQ (reference sequence). The CDR3 DNA reads as TGTGCCAGCAGTGGGGGGACTGAAGCTTTCTTT. It translates to CASSGGTEAFF.

The sample holds many counts of this clone. The rearrangement links TRBV29-1 to TRBJ2-1, with D possibly matching TRBD2 (6 bases). Germline assignment: CDR1 SQVTM and CDR2 ANQGSEA. The CDR3 runs to 15 residues. Trimming shortened V by 5 bases and J by 2 bases, and 16 bases separated the two germline ends. The CDR3 DNA is TGCAGCGTTATCCGGGACTCCAACCCCTACAATGAGCAGTTCTTC. It is translated as CSVIRDSNPYNEQFF.

This clone was observed many times. The chain combines TRBV27 with TRBJ2-1; 10 bases are shared with TRBD2. The germline V gene has CDR1 MNHEY and CDR2 SMNVEV (reference sequence). The trim removed 8 bases at V and 9 bases at J, leaving 16 bases unmatched. CDR3 length: 16 residues. CDR3 region: CASAPWASGSFSEQFF. The CDR3 coding sequence is TGTGCCAGCGCTCCCTGGGCTAGCGGGAGCTTTAGTGAGCAGTTCTTC.

This clone has a count of ten or more. The chain links TRBV9 to TRBJ1-2; D perhaps matches TRBD1 (6 bases). The CDR3 sequence is 16 residues long. The germline CDR1 and CDR2 sequences are SGDLS and YYNGEE. The V and J ends lost 3 bases and 0 bases respectively, with 15 bases between them. CDR3: CASSDRTEGANYGYTF. The CDR3 DNA follows: TGTGCCAGCAGCGACCGGACCGAGGGGGCTAACTATGGCTACACCTTC.

At least ten counts were recorded for this clone. The V and J genes are TRBV28 and TRBJ2-7; weak D call: TRBD2 (5 bases). This CDR3 comprises 13 residues. V lost 5 bases and J lost 2, with 10 bases in between. The germline V gene encodes CDR1 MDHEN and CDR2 SYDVKM. CDR3 residues: CASSLGNPYEQYF. CDR3 nucleotides: TGTGCCAGCAGTCTCGGGAACCCCTACGAGCAGTACTTC.

This clone showed up many times. The chain is built from TRBV19 and TRBJ2-1; 12 nucleotides line up with TRBD2. Trimming removed 3 bases from V and 8 bases from J; junction bases left unmatched: 5. CDR3 length equals 15 residues. CDR1 and CDR2 from the germline V gene are LNHDA and SQIVND (reference sequence). The CDR3 spells CASSILAGGPYEQFF. The DNA of the CDR3 is TGTGCCAGTAGTATTCTAGCGGGAGGGCCCTATGAGCAGTTCTTC.

Concerning this clone itself: The germline gene is not matched at one end of the junction; a read error may be the cause. The CDR3 DNA is TGTGCCAGCAGTGGTTCCTTACGAAGCACGGATACGCAGTATTTT. Translating gives CASSGSLRSTDTQYF. V is TRBV2 and J is TRBJ2-3; D remains unclear. The CDR3 runs 15 residues. The germline V gene has CDR1 SNHLY and CDR2 FYNNEI.

This clone came up many times. The chain couples TRBV11-3 to TRBJ2-5, with 14 nucleotides matching TRBD2. CDR3 length: 16 residues. Germline CDR1 reads SGHNT; CDR2 reads YENEEA. J was trimmed by 3 bases and V by 5 bases; bases with no gene match: 5. In nucleotides, the CDR3 is TGTGCCAGCAGCGAACCGGGACTAGCGGGGGAAGAGACCCAGTACTTC. Its translation is CASSEPGLAGEETQYF.

This clone occurred many times. J is TRBJ1-5 and V is TRBV28, with D maybe TRBD1 (5 bases). Germline V gene sequence: CDR1 MDHEN, CDR2 SYDVKM. The CDR3 is 14 amino acids. Trimming pared 6 bases from V and 1 base from J, leaving 10 bases between. As DNA, the CDR3 is TGTGCCAGCAGACAACAGGAAAGCAATCAGCCCCAGCATTTT. It yields the protein CASRQQESNQPQHF.

This clone was picked up many times. The chain combines TRBV18 with TRBJ2-2; no reliable D call. Trimming shortened V by 4 bases and J by 0 bases, and 12 bases separated the two germline ends. This CDR3 region has 16 residues. Per germline, CDR1 KGHSH and CDR2 LQKENI. The CDR3 sequence: CASSQNSKTNTGELFF. The CDR3 coding sequence is TGTGCCAGCTCACAGAACAGCAAAACGAACACCGGGGAGCTGTTTTTT. The variable domain in full, completed from reference TRBV18 and TRBJ2-2, reads NAGVMQNPRHLVRRRGQEARLRCSPMKGHSHVYWYRQLPEEGLKFMVYLQKENIIDESGMPKERFSAEFPKEGPSILRIQQVVRGDSAAYFCASSQNSKTNTGELFFGEGSRLTVL.

This clone was recorded at least ten times. V usage is TRBV11-2 and J usage is TRBJ1-2; D unclear. Germline CDR1 is SGHAT and CDR2 is FQNNGV. Deletions cut 1 base from V and 7 bases from J, with 7 bases between. The CDR3 runs to 12 residues. CDR3 protein: CASSLGPVGYTF. Here the CDR3 DNA reads TGTGCCAGCAGCTTAGGTCCTGTTGGCTACACCTTC.

Ten or more counts support this clone. The V call is TRBV30, the J call TRBJ1-4, with 7 bases matching TRBD1. CDR1 is GTSNPN, CDR2 SVGIG, per germline (reference sequence). This CDR3 is 14 amino acids long. V was clipped by 3 bases and J by 7 bases; unmatched bases: 8. For the CDR3, the DNA is TGTGCCTGGAGCCGCGGACAGGCGGGTGAAAAACTGTTTTTT. Protein: CAWSRGQAGEKLFF. The whole variable domain, filled in from reference TRBV30 and TRBJ1-4, reads SQTIHQWPATLVQPVGSPLSLECTVEGTSNPNLYWYRQAAGRGLQLLFYSVGIGQISSEVPQNLSASRPQDRQFILSSKKLLLSDSGFYLCAWSRGQAGEKLFFGSGTQLSVL.

At least ten counts were recorded for this clone. This sequence joins TRBV9 and TRBJ2-7, with 8 bases that match TRBD1. V dropped 4 bases and J dropped 2; count of bases not matched to a gene: 8. Germline V gives CDR1 SGDLS, CDR2 YYNGEE. CDR3 length: 15 amino acids. This CDR3 reads CASSHRQGSPYEQYF. CDR3 coding DNA: TGTGCCAGCAGCCACCGACAGGGGAGTCCCTACGAGCAGTACTTC.

In nucleotides, the CDR3 is TGTGCCAGCAGTGACGGGACAGGGGGCACAGATACGCAGTATTTT. Translated, it gives CASSDGTGGTDTQYF. This rearrangement joins TRBV6-1 to TRBJ2-3, with 10 bases lining up with TRBD1. V lost 3 bases and J lost 1; bases outside the gene matches: 1. Germline lookup yields CDR1 MNHNS and CDR2 SASEGT. There are 15 residues in the CDR3.

This clone was seen ten or more times. The CDR3 bases are TGTGCCAGCAGCTTGGAGAGGACTAGCGGCACAGATACGCAGTATTTT. It encodes CASSLERTSGTDTQYF. The chain employs TRBV5-4 and TRBJ2-3; 9 bases fit TRBD2. CDR1 is SGHNT, CDR2 YYREEE, per germline (reference sequence). There are 16 residues in the CDR3. V gave up 0 bases and J gave up 1 base; unmatched junction bases: 3.

The table lists this clone with many counts. V is TRBV27 and J is TRBJ2-1; D not certain. Deletions cut 2 bases from V and 0 bases from J, with 5 bases between. The germline gives CDR1 MNHEY, CDR2 SMNVEV (reference sequence). This CDR3 spans 14 amino acids. This CDR3 reads CASSLVSSYNEQFF. DNA of the CDR3: TGTGCCAGCAGTTTAGTTAGCTCCTACAATGAGCAGTTCTTC.

This clone was observed at least ten times. The chain couples TRBV2 to TRBJ1-4; D is unclear. The CDR3 runs 14 residues. In germline, CDR1 is SNHLY, CDR2 FYNNEI. The ends were cut back, 4 bases at V and 10 bases at J, with 16 bases in the middle. Written as DNA, the CDR3 is TGTGCCAGCAGTGTGGACGGTCCGGAGGGAAAACTGTTTTTT. This codes for CASSVDGPEGKLFF.

This clone has at least ten counts. J is TRBJ1-2 and V is TRBV7-2; D call uncertain. Germline values: CDR1 SGHTA, CDR2 FQGNSA. Between the trimmed V and J ends, which lost 2 bases and 6 bases, there was a span of 7 bases. The CDR3 is made up of 12 amino acids. The CDR3 region has the DNA TGTGCCAGCAGCTTAAGTCCGGATGGCTACACCTTC. Amino acids: CASSLSPDGYTF.

The sample holds many counts of this clone. The rearrangement joins TRBV28 to TRBJ1-2, with TRBD1 identical over 11 bases. The ends lost 6 bases at V and 5 bases at J; junction bases unmatched: 8. CDR1 is MDHEN and CDR2 is SYDVKM in the germline V gene. The CDR3 consists of 15 residues. CDR3 nucleotide sequence: TGTGCCAGCAGACCGACCGGGACAGGGGGATATGGCTACACCTTC. Its protein is CASRPTGTGGYGYTF.

This clone was recorded at least ten times. The chain carries TRBV28 and TRBJ2-1; D may be TRBD1 (5 bases). In germline, CDR1 is MDHEN, CDR2 SYDVKM. Trimming took off 5 bases at V and 5 bases at J, with 19 bases between the two ends. This CDR3 region has 16 residues. The CDR3 is CASSPQGVRLHNEQFF. The CDR3, as DNA: TGTGCCAGCAGTCCCCAAGGGGTCCGTTTGCACAATGAGCAGTTCTTC.

This clone was recorded a few times. The chain has TRBV6-6 and TRBJ1-1, with 11 bases identical to TRBD1. Germline V lookup: CDR1 MNHNY, CDR2 SVGAGI (reference sequence). J was trimmed by 1 base and V by 7 bases; bases with no gene match: 5. CDR3 length equals 15 residues. The CDR3 loop reads CASIGQGAQNTEAFF. CDR3 bases: TGTGCCAGCATCGGACAGGGGGCGCAGAACACTGAAGCTTTCTTT.

The table lists this clone with many counts. The rearrangement links TRBV18 to TRBJ2-7, with TRBD1 identical over 7 bases. This CDR3 is 15 amino acids long. The V gene end was trimmed by 3 bases and the J gene end by 2 bases; junction bases not matched to a gene: 7. The germline gives CDR1 KGHSH, CDR2 LQKENI. This CDR3 reads CASSPRDRAAYEQYF. The DNA for the CDR3 is TGTGCCAGCTCACCTCGCGACAGGGCCGCCTACGAGCAGTACTTC.